The rows below give T cell receptor beta chains drawn from one sample of a study of immune evolution from preneoplasia to lung adenocarcinoma. TCRdb's copy holds only in-frame clones and misses some; the assay was immunoSEQ multiplex PCR. The data show roughly 14,000 clones, 75% to 85% seen once. The specimen sequenced was FFPE minimally invasive lung adenocarcinoma tissue. The receptors were gathered from a person between 70 and 80 years old with lung adenocarcinoma. Both conserved end residues are part of each CDR3. Each record gives: D gene, J gene, V gene, clone size, CDR3 protein, CDR3 DNA. A D gene is named only where the DNA matches it firmly. Size tells how often a clone was seen (once, few, many) or the class of an expanded clone, and some rows leave it out.

. TRBJ1-6 TRBV6-5 . CASGMRASPLHF TGTGCCAGCGGGATGCGGGCTTCACCCCTCCACTTT
. TRBJ1-5 TRBV28 once CASIIDGENQPQHF TGTGCCAGCATTATAGACGGCGAAAATCAGCCCCAGCATTTT
. TRBJ1-4 TRBV7-9 . CASSSSGRNEKLFF TGTGCCAGCAGTTCATCGGGCCGCAATGAAAAACTGTTTTTT
. TRBJ2-1 TRBV7-6 . CASTPRSAVNEQFF TGTGCCAGCACCCCTAGGTCGGCAGTCAATGAGCAGTTCTTC
TRBD1 TRBJ2-7 TRBV10-2 once CASQTGSLGEQYF TGCGCCAGCCAGACAGGGTCGTTAGGTGAGCAGTACTTC
. TRBJ1-2 TRBV7-8 . CASSPVRGADSGGYTF TGTGCCAGCAGCCCAGTGAGGGGGGCGGATTCCGGGGGCTACACCTTC
TRBD1 TRBJ2-7 TRBV10-3 . CAIRTGVSHEQYF TGTGCCATCAGGACAGGGGTAAGCCACGAGCAGTACTTC
. TRBJ2-7 TRBV12-2 once CASRLGSGTSGSSSYEQYF TGTGCAAGTCGCTTAGGATCCGGGACTAGCGGATCAAGCTCCTACGAGCAGTACTTC
. TRBJ1-1 TRBV30 . CAWMVGGSTEAFF TGTGCCTGGATGGTTGGGGGGTCCACTGAAGCTTTCTTT
. TRBJ1-1 TRBV29-1 . CSVNRVGTEAFF TGCAGCGTAAACAGGGTAGGCACTGAAGCTTTCTTT
. TRBJ1-5 TRBV7-8 . CASSFGPKDQPQHF TGTGCTAGCAGCTTTGGACCTAAGGATCAGCCCCAGCATTTT
TRBD1 TRBJ1-4 TRBV11-3 . CASSFKGADEKLFF TGTGCCAGCAGCTTTAAGGGGGCTGATGAAAAACTGTTTTTT
. TRBJ1-5 TRBV30 once CAWSRGYQPQHF TGTGCCTGGAGTAGGGGTTATCAGCCTCAGCATTTT
TRBD2 TRBJ2-1 TRBV7-7 . CASSSLGGNEQFF TGTGCTAGCAGCTCCCTCGGGGGGAATGAGCAGTTCTTC
. TRBJ2-5 TRBV4-1 few CASSQEGQQETQYF TGCGCCAGCAGCCAAGAAGGGCAACAAGAGACCCAGTACTTC
. TRBJ2-2 TRBV2 few CASSASVGGSGELFF TGTGCCAGCAGTGCCTCGGTAGGAGGGTCCGGGGAGCTGTTTTTT
. TRBJ1-3 TRBV7-3 . CASSSNRAGNTIYF TGTGCCAGCAGCTCGAACAGGGCTGGAAACACCATATATTTT
TRBD2 TRBJ2-3 TRBV19 . CASSIRPGGLADGTDTQYF TGTGCCAGTAGTATAAGGCCTGGAGGACTAGCGGACGGCACAGATACGCAGTATTTT
. TRBJ2-3 TRBV5-4 . CASSLGAGSTDTQYF TGTGCCAGCAGCTTGGGAGCGGGTAGCACAGATACGCAGTATTTT
. TRBJ1-2 TRBV25-1 . CASSEPGANYGYTF TGTGCCAGCAGTGAACCGGGAGCTAACTATGGCTACACCTTC
. TRBJ2-4 TRBV4-1 . CASSQEMEGARGIQYF TGCGCCAGCAGCCAAGAGATGGAGGGGGCGCGGGGCATTCAGTACTTC
. TRBJ1-5 TRBV28 . CASSQNNQPQHF TGTGCCAGCAGCCAGAACAATCAGCCCCAGCATTTT
. TRBJ1-1 TRBV28 . CASRVLLMNTEAFF TGTGCCAGCAGGGTACTGCTGATGAACACTGAAGCTTTCTTT
. TRBJ1-6 TRBV6-6 . CASSYSPGSPLHF TGTGCCAGCAGTTACTCGCCTGGTTCACCCCTCCACTTT
. TRBJ1-4 TRBV18 once CASSPGGSFEKLFF TGTGCCAGCTCACCAGGGGGCAGCTTTGAAAAACTGTTTTTT
. TRBJ1-1 TRBV28 . CATAGRAEAFF TGTGCTACAGCAGGGAGGGCTGAAGCTTTCTTT
. TRBJ2-7 TRBV19 . CASSFPGAYEQYF TGTGCCAGTAGTTTCCCGGGGGCCTACGAGCAGTACTTC